This T cell receptor beta chain stems from a study of identical twins. Trimming took off 3 bases at V and 6 bases at J, with 9 bases between the two ends. The CDR3 has 13 amino acids. Germline-derived CDR1 and CDR2 are SEHNR and FQNEAQ (reference sequence). Study-level findings and limits: A partial confounding effect on zero-insertion analyses could come from invariant MAIT and iNKT cells. Fewer insertions were carried by abundant cord blood beta clonotypes, but none was seen in memory repertoires.

This clonotype has only a few counts. As yet, its antigen is unknown. TCRdb ran MiXCR on the 5' RACE reads and lists one entry per CDR3 protein. The table has about 570,000 distinct CDR3 sequences, roughly 9.5% seen once. These same data were also listed under a study on yellow fever vaccine responses in identical twins. That paper notes: Reports say the vaccine T cell response in twins looked partly convergent and partly personalized.

This chain links TRBV7-9 with TRBJ2-4; maybe TRBD2 (5 bases). The source of this sequence is a woman between 18 and 30 years old in good health. The specimen was PBMCs. The chain's CDR3 is CASSFGSSNIQYF. The CDR3 nucleotides read TGTGCCAGCAGCTTTGGGAGCTCAAACATTCAGTACTTC. Drawing the rest from reference TRBV7-9 and TRBJ2-4, the complete variable domain is DTGVSQNPRHKITKRGQNVTFRCDPISEHNRLYWYRQTLGQGPEFLTYFQNEAQLEKSRLLSDRFSAERPKGSFSTLEIQRTEQGDSAMYLCASSFGSSNIQYFGAGTRLSVL.